One sample yielded the 13 T cell receptor beta chains listed below, sequenced in a study of shared clonotypes between healthy human individuals. TCRdb's table, derived via immunoSEQ multiplex PCR, lists solely in-frame clones and lacks some. The sample lists approximately 2.3 million clones; roughly 93% were seen once. Sequencing was carried out using naive CD4+ T cells from PBMCs. Subset given: CD45RA+ positively selected. These receptors were obtained from a man between 18 and 29 years old in good health. Some clones in this sample may be carry-over from other donors' samples.

This chain joins TRBV6-5 and TRBJ1-4; 7 bases are shared with TRBD1. Unmatched junction bases numbered 8, after V lost 6 bases and J lost 7 bases. CDR3 length: 14 amino acids. Germline loops: CDR1 MNHEY, CDR2 SVGAGI. The chain's CDR3 is CASRHRQGVEKLFF. The CDR3 nucleotides are TGTGCCAGCAGACATAGACAGGGCGTTGAAAAACTGTTTTTT.

The V call is TRBV7-3, the J call TRBJ2-3; D gene ambiguous. Germline CDR1 and CDR2: SGHTA and FQGTGA. The CDR3 has 17 residues. V was clipped by 4 bases and J by 0 bases, with 17 bases between them. Written as DNA, the CDR3 is TGTGCCAGCAGCTCCCGGTCGGGCCTTACTAGCACAGATACGCAGTATTTT. Its translation: CASSSRSGLTSTDTQYF.

The genes are TRBV6-1 and TRBJ2-5; unclear D gene. This CDR3 is built from 15 residues. The V end was cut by 5 bases, the J end by 5 bases, with 18 bases between. Germline V gene data show CDR1 as MNHNS and CDR2 as SASEGT. This chain's CDR3 is CASSPPYLTPETQYF. The CDR3 DNA is TGTGCCAGCAGTCCACCCTACCTCACCCCTGAGACCCAGTACTTC.

J is TRBJ2-3 and V is TRBV28, with TRBD2 matching 8 bases. The length of the CDR3 is 15 residues. Unmatched junction bases numbered 11, after V lost 6 bases and J lost 6 bases. CDR1 is MDHEN and CDR2 is SYDVKM in the germline V gene. CDR3 nucleotide sequence: TGTGCCAGCAGGCCCCTGGGCGGGAGGCGGGATACGCAGTATTTT. Translated: CASRPLGGRRDTQYF.

The chain joins TRBV28 to TRBJ2-1; unclear D gene. This CDR3 has 10 residues. Deletions cut 3 bases from V and 13 bases from J, with 7 bases between. Germline CDR1 is MDHEN and CDR2 is SYDVKM. CDR3 amino acids: CASSLTAQFF. In DNA, the CDR3 is TGTGCCAGCAGTTTGACCGCCCAGTTCTTC. The full variable domain, completed using reference TRBV28 and TRBJ2-1, is DVKVTQSSRYLVKRTGEKVFLECVQDMDHENMFWYRQDPGLGLRLIYFSYDVKMKEKGDIPEGYSVSREKKERFSLILESASTNQTSMYLCASSLTAQFFGPGTRLTVL.

The chain combines TRBV28 with TRBJ2-7; perhaps TRBD2 as D (5 bases). Trimming took off 7 bases at V and 6 bases at J, with 10 bases between the two ends. CDR1 is MDHEN and CDR2 is SYDVKM in the germline V gene. This CDR3 is 11 amino acids long. The CDR3 is CASMTGGEQYF. In DNA form, the CDR3 reads TGTGCCAGCATGACCGGAGGCGAGCAGTACTTC.

The rearrangement joins TRBV5-8 to TRBJ1-5, with 9 nucleotides matching TRBD1. CDR3 length: 14 residues. Trimming took 5 bases from V and 6 from J; bases not matched to a gene: 6. Germline-derived CDR1 and CDR2 are SGHTS and YDEGEE. The CDR3 nucleotides are TGTGCCAGCAGTCCCGGGACAGGGACTCAGCCCCAGCATTTT. It encodes CASSPGTGTQPQHF.

This clone was recorded once. The chain employs TRBV4-2 and TRBJ2-1, with 10 bases that match TRBD2. Germline-derived CDR1 and CDR2 are LGHNA and YNFKEQ. With 0 bases clipped from V and 5 bases from J, the junction kept 7 bases outside the gene matches. This CDR3 is 17 amino acids long. As DNA, the CDR3 is TGTGCCAGCAGCCAAGAACGGAGGACTAGCGGAAACAATGAGCAGTTCTTC. This sequence encodes CASSQERRTSGNNEQFF.

The rearrangement links TRBV9 to TRBJ2-5, with TRBD2 matching 15 bases. The V and J ends lost 3 bases and 1 base, in that order; junction bases with no gene match: 10. CDR3 length equals 19 residues. Germline assignment: CDR1 SGDLS and CDR2 YYNGEE. CDR3 sequence reads: CASSARPGLAGGSQETQYF. The CDR3 DNA reads as TGTGCCAGCAGCGCCCGGCCTGGACTAGCGGGAGGGAGCCAAGAGACCCAGTACTTC.

The chain recombines TRBV7-6 with TRBJ2-5; D gene uncertain. The CDR3 is made up of 16 amino acids. V was shortened by 5 bases and J by 0 bases, with 16 bases between the two germline ends. Per the germline V gene, CDR1 is SGHVS and CDR2 is FNYEAQ. The CDR3 region is CASSPDPHMYQETQYF. In DNA, the CDR3 is TGTGCCAGCAGCCCAGACCCTCATATGTACCAAGAGACCCAGTACTTC.

This chain uses TRBV7-9 with TRBJ2-2; D possibly corresponds to TRBD2 (7 bases). Germline-derived CDR1 and CDR2 are SEHNR and FQNEAQ (reference sequence). This CDR3 spans 16 amino acids. V dropped 5 bases and J dropped 5 bases, with 18 bases sitting between them. The CDR3 spells CASSPLPGRGTGELFF. CDR3 DNA: TGTGCCAGCAGCCCACTGCCGGGGAGGGGGACCGGGGAGCTGTTTTTT.

The rearrangement joins TRBV18 to TRBJ2-1, with 8 bases fitting TRBD1. The CDR3 spans 18 residues. Trimming took 0 bases from V and 2 from J; bases not matched to a gene: 9. Looked up from germline, CDR1 is KGHSH and CDR2 is LQKENI. Here the CDR3 reads CASSPPLLRQGPYNEQFF. CDR3 sequence (DNA): TGTGCCAGCTCACCACCGCTCTTGCGACAGGGGCCCTACAATGAGCAGTTCTTC.

The rearrangement links TRBV6-6 to TRBJ1-2, with 9 bases fitting TRBD1. J lost 7 bases, V lost 6 bases, and 6 bases had no gene match. This CDR3 has 13 residues. Per germline, CDR1 MNHNY and CDR2 SVGAGI (reference sequence). This CDR3 is CASRPQGALGYTF. The CDR3 DNA follows: TGTGCCAGCAGACCACAGGGGGCGCTTGGCTACACCTTC.